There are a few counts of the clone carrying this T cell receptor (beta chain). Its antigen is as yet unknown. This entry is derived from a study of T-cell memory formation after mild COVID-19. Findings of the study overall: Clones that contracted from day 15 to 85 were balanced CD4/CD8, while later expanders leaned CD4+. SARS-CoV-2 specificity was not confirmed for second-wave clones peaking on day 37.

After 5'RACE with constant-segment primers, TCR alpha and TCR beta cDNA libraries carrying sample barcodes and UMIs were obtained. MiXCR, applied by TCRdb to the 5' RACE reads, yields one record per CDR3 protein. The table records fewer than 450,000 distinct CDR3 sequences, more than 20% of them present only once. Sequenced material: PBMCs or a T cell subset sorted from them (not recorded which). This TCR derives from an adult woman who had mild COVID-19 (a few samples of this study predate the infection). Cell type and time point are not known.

The DNA for the CDR3 is TGCAGCGTTGAAAGACAGGGTGGCGGGAACACTGAAGCTTTCTTT. Protein product: CSVERQGGGNTEAFF. The rearrangement joins TRBV29-1 to TRBJ1-1; 7 bases are shared with TRBD1. Germline lookup yields CDR1 SQVTM and CDR2 ANQGSEA. Germline trimming cut 2 bases from V and 1 base from J; bases unmatched to any gene: 7. The length of the CDR3 is 15 residues.